This T cell receptor (beta chain) was found in a study of cytomegalovirus exposure and HLA in healthy donors. Overall study: Researchers previously reported finding some 110 million unique TCR beta sequences from 170 million or so T cells.

This PCR relied on a set of 60 Vbeta primers and 13 Jbeta primers. TCRdb's copy holds only in-frame clones and misses some; the assay was immunoSEQ multiplex PCR. In the table there are 90,000 to 150,000 clones, roughly 14% of which are singletons. The ends lost 0 bases at V and 3 bases at J; junction bases unmatched: 5. The CDR3 sequence is 14 residues long. CDR1 and CDR2 (germline): SQVTM, ANQGSEA. Sequenced sample: PBMCs. The clonotype comes from a woman aged 18-29 years in good health and CMV-seronegative. The J gene is TRBJ2-7, the V gene TRBV29-1, with 7 bases lining up with TRBD2. CDR3 nucleotides: TGCAGCGTTGAAGATCGGGGGGAGGGCTACGAGCAGTACTTC. This sequence encodes CSVEDRGEGYEQYF.